This TCR beta chain was sequenced during a study of cytotoxic CD8 clonotypes in ibrutinib-treated CLL. The assay was immunoSEQ multiplex PCR, and TCRdb's table has in-frame clones only and misses some. This sample carries more than 200,000 clones, 70% of them seen once, and the ten largest clones take roughly 5.8%. General study results and limits: Clonality climbed at ibrutinib response, then dropped toward baseline at progression.

In the case of this clone: As yet, its antigen is unknown.

This CDR3 spans 14 amino acids. Germline CDR1 MDHEN, CDR2 SYDVKM. V shed 3 bases and J shed 5 bases, with 13 bases lying between them. Here the sequenced sample was PBMCs, taken after 12 months of ibrutinib treatment. The receptor comes from a human donor with chronic lymphocytic leukemia. The gene calls are TRBV28 and TRBJ2-5; a weak D match, TRBD1 (5 bases). DNA of the CDR3: TGTGCCAGCAGTTTTCGCAGGACACTGGAGACCCAGTACTTC. Residues: CASSFRRTLETQYF. Drawing the rest from reference TRBV28 and TRBJ2-5, the complete variable domain is DVKVTQSSRYLVKRTGEKVFLECVQDMDHENMFWYRQDPGLGLRLIYFSYDVKMKEKGDIPEGYSVSREKKERFSLILESASTNQTSMYLCASSFRRTLETQYFGPGTRLLVL.